This note documents a single T cell receptor beta chain sequence. The CDR3 totals 14 residues. V dropped 2 bases and J dropped 2 bases, with 12 bases sitting between them. From germline, CDR1 is SQVTM and CDR2 ANQGSEA. TCRdb keeps only in-frame clones here, not all; method: immunoSEQ multiplex PCR. The data show tens of thousands of clones, approximately 91% seen once. This sample was included in a study of blood T cell repertoires in COVID-19. This clonotype was obtained from a man aged 45 to 65 with active COVID-19. This chain joins TRBV29-1 and TRBJ1-2, with D perhaps matching TRBD1 (5 bases). The specimen was peripheral blood. The CDR3 sequence: CSVEPQGGNYGYTF. CDR3 bases: TGCAGCGTTGAACCCCAGGGAGGAAACTATGGCTACACCTTC.